Included here is one TCR beta chain sequence, with context. The data originate from a study of technical replicates of blood from a few donors. Germline V gene sequence: CDR1 SGHNT, CDR2 YYREEE (reference sequence). Trimming at V came to 2 bases and at J to 4 bases, leaving 8 bases not matched to a gene. The CDR3 sequence is 16 residues long. Clones were sequenced by immunoSEQ multiplex PCR, and TCRdb holds only the in-frame ones, with some missing. The sample records about 84,000 clones, 90% to 95% being singletons. The chain joins TRBV5-4 to TRBJ2-3, with 9 bases matching TRBD1. This sequence was found in a human donor in good health. Sequencing input: T cells isolated from PBMCs. CDR3 protein: CASSFPTGTGSDTQYF. CDR3 DNA sequence: TGTGCCAGCAGCTTCCCAACCGGGACAGGGTCAGATACGCAGTATTTT.